The 12 T cell receptor beta chains listed next were all sequenced from one sample in a study of graft-versus-host responses after intestinal transplantation. Profiling relied on immunoSEQ multiplex PCR, and the TCRdb table lists in-frame clones only, not all of them. Of 110,000 to 150,000 clones in the sample, around 90% were seen once. For these TCRs, the target antigens are not known. The starting material was unstimulated CD4+ T cells sorted from spleen or lymph node cells, obtained before intestinal transplant. All receptors derive from a human donor who received an intestinal transplant.

The chain combines TRBV4-2 with TRBJ2-3, with TRBD2 matching over 8 bases. The CDR3 consists of 17 residues. Per germline, CDR1 LGHNA and CDR2 YNFKEQ. V trimming: 3 bases; J trimming: 1 base; junction bases outside the gene matches: 9. The CDR3 loop is CASSHEGSREGTDTQYF. CDR3 coding DNA: TGTGCCAGCAGCCACGAGGGGTCGCGGGAGGGCACAGATACGCAGTATTTT.

The DNA of the CDR3 is TGTGCCAGCAGCGGGGCTAGCCTTAACAATGAGCAGTTCTTC. This encodes CASSGASLNNEQFF. The chain combines TRBV9 with TRBJ2-1, with a tentative D call TRBD2 (5 bases). Trimming pared 3 bases from V and 5 bases from J, leaving 12 bases between. CDR1 and CDR2 from the germline V gene are SGDLS and YYNGEE. The CDR3 length is 14 residues.

The chain is built from TRBV5-1 and TRBJ2-7; 11 nucleotides align to TRBD2. CDR1 and CDR2 (germline): SGHRS, YFSETQ. The CDR3 contains 14 residues. The V gene end was trimmed by 4 bases and the J gene end by 4 bases; junction bases not matched to a gene: 4. The CDR3 reads CASSTSGSVYEQYF. For the CDR3, the DNA is TGCGCCAGCAGCACTAGCGGGAGCGTTTACGAGCAGTACTTC.

This clone was found once. The V gene is TRBV4-1, the J gene TRBJ1-1, with 11 nucleotides matching TRBD1. The CDR3 runs to 15 residues. V was pared by 4 bases and J by 4 bases, with 5 bases of the junction left unmatched. In germline, CDR1 is MGHRA, CDR2 YSYEKL. This CDR3 reads CASSRGQGGVTEAFF. The CDR3 DNA reads as TGCGCCAGCAGCCGGGGACAGGGGGGGGTCACTGAAGCTTTCTTT.

This clone has just one count. The chain joins TRBV2 to TRBJ1-1; 9 bases line up with TRBD1. J lost 5 bases, V lost 7 bases, and 5 bases had no gene match. CDR1 and CDR2 (germline): SNHLY, FYNNEI. CDR3 length: 13 residues. The CDR3 here is CASTNRGLTEAFF. DNA for the CDR3: TGTGCCAGCACGAACAGGGGGCTAACTGAAGCTTTCTTT.

The V and J genes are TRBV29-1 and TRBJ2-2; 7 positions match TRBD2. The CDR3 runs 15 residues. The trim removed 4 bases at V and 2 bases at J, leaving 7 bases unmatched. CDR1 and CDR2 from the germline V gene are SQVTM and ANQGSEA. The CDR3 bases are TGCAGCGTTGTGTGGCAGGGACTAAACACCGGGGAGCTGTTTTTT. Residues: CSVVWQGLNTGELFF.

This clone was seen once. This chain uses TRBV30 with TRBJ1-5, with 7 bases aligning to TRBD1. The CDR3 extends over 14 amino acids. Germline values: CDR1 GTSNPN, CDR2 SVGIG (reference sequence). Trimming took 5 bases from V and 6 from J; bases not matched to a gene: 10. The CDR3 nucleotides read TGTGCCTGGGAAGACCAGGGGGGGGGTCAGCCCCAGCATTTT. It translates to CAWEDQGGGQPQHF.

This rearrangement joins TRBV5-1 to TRBJ2-1; no definite D call. Looked up from germline, CDR1 is SGHRS and CDR2 is YFSETQ. With 4 bases removed from V and 11 bases from J, the gap between germline ends came to 22 bases. The CDR3 consists of 15 residues. The CDR3 DNA follows: TGCGCCAGCAGCCCGGCCCAGGTGATTTCTTCTCAGCAGTTCTTC. The encoded protein is CASSPAQVISSQQFF.

This sequence joins TRBV5-1 and TRBJ2-7; TRBD1 aligns across 8 bases. CDR3 length equals 13 residues. V was clipped by 5 bases and J by 5 bases; unmatched bases: 6. Germline values: CDR1 SGHRS, CDR2 YFSETQ. CDR3 amino acids: CASSWTGLNEQYF. CDR3 in DNA: TGCGCCAGCAGTTGGACAGGGTTGAACGAGCAGTACTTC.

The chain employs TRBV7-2 and TRBJ1-1, with D tentatively TRBD1 (6 bases). Germline V CDR1 and CDR2: SGHTA, FQGNSA. Trimming removed 7 bases at V and 3 bases at J, with 21 bases between. The CDR3 extends over 16 amino acids. The CDR3 nucleotides read TGTGCCAGCACCGAACCCGGGGGGCCTAAGGACACTGAAGCTTTCTTT. Encoded protein: CASTEPGGPKDTEAFF.

The J gene is TRBJ2-3, the V gene TRBV10-3, with TRBD2 matching 7 bases. The trim removed 8 bases at V and 14 bases at J, leaving 7 bases unmatched. CDR3 length: 10 residues. Germline-derived CDR1 and CDR2 are ENHRY and SYGVKD. DNA of the CDR3: TGTGCCATCGTGGGAGGGAGATGGTATTTT. It yields the protein CAIVGGRWYF.

The chain recombines TRBV6-5 with TRBJ1-3, with D unresolved. V was shortened by 0 bases and J by 4 bases, with 13 bases between the two germline ends. The CDR3 spans 16 residues. CDR1 is MNHEY and CDR2 is SVGAGI in the germline V gene. The chain's CDR3 is CASSYSSGGLGNTIYF. The CDR3 coding sequence is TGTGCCAGCAGTTACTCGAGTGGAGGACTGGGAAACACCATATATTTT.